The clone carrying this T cell receptor (beta chain) was found a few times. Antigen unknown. From germline, CDR1 is LGHNA and CDR2 YSLEER. The CDR3 runs 12 residues. V lost 4 bases to trimming and J lost 6 bases, with 9 bases between them. Each sorted fraction was over 95% pure. All of the isolated RNA was reverse transcribed, so expressed TCRB transcripts were sequenced. Libraries were prepared by immunoSEQ multiplex PCR; TCRdb keeps only in-frame clonotypes and omits some of them. The table includes just over 600,000 clones, about a sixth detected once. The data were obtained in a study of beta chain features in type 1 diabetes. General study results and limits: VDJ junctions from patients with type 1 diabetes contained fewer insertions and more deletions.

The sequence derives from a man younger than 30 in good health. Sequencing used naive CD4+ T cells from blood. The gene calls are TRBV4-3 and TRBJ1-2; a possible D gene is TRBD1 (5 bases). The CDR3 DNA follows: TGCGCCAGCAGCCGGCGGGGGGATGGCTACACCTTC. Amino acids: CASSRRGDGYTF.